Given below is one TCR beta chain in context. Clones were sequenced by immunoSEQ multiplex PCR, and TCRdb holds only the in-frame ones, with some missing. The sample contains hundreds of thousands of clones, roughly 87% of which appear only once. These data originate in a study of blood T cell repertoires in COVID-19. Background on the study: Acute and convalescent COVID-19 samples came from the United States, Italy and Spain. Sample material is recorded as cDNA or gDNA derived from T cells, B-cell-depleted T cells, or PBMCs.

The junction had 4 bases not matched to a gene; V was cut back by 4 bases and J by 0 bases. This CDR3 has 15 amino acids. CDR1 and CDR2 (germline): LNHDA, SQIVND (reference sequence). The receptor's source is a man between 18 and 29 years old with active or convalescent COVID-19. The J gene is TRBJ2-3, the V gene TRBV19, with 7 bases identical to TRBD2. The sample taken for sequencing was peripheral blood. In DNA form, the CDR3 reads TGTGCCAGTAGTAGCCTAGCGGCTAGCACAGATACGCAGTATTTT. It translates to CASSSLAASTDTQYF.